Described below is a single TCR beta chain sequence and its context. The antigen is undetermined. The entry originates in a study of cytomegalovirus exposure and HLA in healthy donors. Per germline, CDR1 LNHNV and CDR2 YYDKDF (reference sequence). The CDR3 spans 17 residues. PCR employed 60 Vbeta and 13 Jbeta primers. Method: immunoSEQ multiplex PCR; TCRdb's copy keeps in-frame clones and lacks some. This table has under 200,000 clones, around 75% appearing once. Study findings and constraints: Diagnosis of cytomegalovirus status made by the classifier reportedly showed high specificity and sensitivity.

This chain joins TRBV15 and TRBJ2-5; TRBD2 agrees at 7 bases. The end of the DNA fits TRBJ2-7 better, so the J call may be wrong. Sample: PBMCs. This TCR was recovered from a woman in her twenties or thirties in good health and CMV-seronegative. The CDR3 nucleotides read TGTGCCACCAGCGAATCAAGGGGAGCGGGAAAGTCCTACGAGCAGTACTTC. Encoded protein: CATSESRGAGKSYEQYF.